Sequencing of this T cell receptor beta chain was carried out in a study of control samples from healthy donors and cancer patients. Only a few counts were recorded for this clone. The CDR3 extends over 15 amino acids. After removal of 0 bases from V and 4 bases from J, the junction contained 6 bases not matched to a gene. Looked up from germline, CDR1 is SGHVS and CDR2 is FNYEAQ. Sequencing was performed with immunoSEQ multiplex PCR; in TCRdb, only in-frame clones are kept and a portion is missing. The sample shows about 120,000 clones, roughly 90% of them seen only once. This receptor was taken from a man aged 50 to 60 in good health. Sequenced material: blood. The chain carries TRBV7-6 and TRBJ2-7; the match to TRBD1 covers 7 bases. The CDR3 loop reads CASSLAGGDRYEQYF. Written as DNA, the CDR3 is TGTGCCAGCAGCTTAGCAGGGGGCGATCGGTACGAGCAGTACTTC.